The 20 T cell receptor beta chains below were found in one sample sequenced in a study of Ad26.COV2.S vaccination and SARS-CoV-2 variants. This table comes from immunoSEQ multiplex PCR, and its TCRdb copy is limited to in-frame clones, with some not included. The sample carries 300,000 to 500,000 clones, 80% to 90% recorded once. The sample's treatment: roughly 18 received Ad26.COV2.S at low or high dose, single or two shots; about five received placebo; per-sample allocation not given. Day 63 after the first vaccine or placebo injection was the time point for sampling. This specimen consisted of peripheral blood, obtained in a trial of Ad26.COV2.S vaccine versus placebo. Receptors were obtained from a person between 18 and 65 years old who received the Ad26.COV2.S COVID-19 vaccine or a placebo.

The V and J genes are TRBV5-4 and TRBJ1-1; D is unresolved. Between the trimmed V and J ends, which lost 2 bases and 3 bases, there was a span of 17 bases. The germline CDR1 and CDR2 sequences are SGHNT and YYREEE (reference sequence). The CDR3 length is 16 residues. CDR3: CASSLDLEQSDTEAFF. For the CDR3, the DNA is TGTGCCAGCAGCTTAGATTTGGAGCAGTCAGACACTGAAGCTTTCTTT.

The chain couples TRBV10-3 to TRBJ2-5; tentative D call: TRBD2 (5 bases). The length of the CDR3 is 14 residues. Trimming shortened V by 4 bases and J by 0 bases, and 9 bases separated the two germline ends. Germline-derived CDR1 and CDR2 are ENHRY and SYGVKD. CDR3 region: CAISVLADQETQYF. In DNA form, the CDR3 reads TGTGCCATCAGTGTCCTAGCAGACCAAGAGACCCAGTACTTC.

The chain recombines TRBV5-1 with TRBJ2-1; D may be TRBD2 (6 bases). The CDR3 length is 14 residues. Trimming pared 6 bases from V and 3 bases from J, leaving 13 bases between. The germline gives CDR1 SGHRS, CDR2 YFSETQ. In DNA, the CDR3 is TGCGCCAGCACTACCGGGACTCTCTACAATGAGCAGTTCTTC. As protein: CASTTGTLYNEQFF. Based on the CDR3 plus reference TRBV5-1 and TRBJ2-1, the full variable domain is KAGVTQTPRYLIKTRGQQVTLSCSPISGHRSVSWYQQTPGQGLQFLFEYFSETQRNKGNFPGRFSGRQFSNSRSEMNVSTLELGDSALYLCASTTGTLYNEQFFGPGTRLTVL.

The chain recombines TRBV10-3 with TRBJ1-5; tentative D call: TRBD1 (5 bases). This CDR3 contains 12 residues. V lost 5 bases and J lost 5, with 7 bases in between. Germline CDR1 reads ENHRY; CDR2 reads SYGVKD. This CDR3 is CAISRGDQPQHF. CDR3 DNA sequence: TGTGCCATCAGTCGAGGGGATCAGCCCCAGCATTTT.

This clone was seen a handful of times. This chain connects TRBV7-2 to TRBJ2-6, with D maybe TRBD1 (6 bases). The CDR3 extends over 13 amino acids. Looked up from germline, CDR1 is SGHTA and CDR2 is FQGNSA. V was trimmed by 11 bases and J by 2 bases, leaving 10 bases between them. Here the CDR3 reads CAGNRAGANVLTF. The CDR3 DNA sequence: TGTGCCGGAAACAGGGCTGGGGCCAACGTCCTGACTTTC.

V and J are TRBV10-1 and TRBJ2-2, with D perhaps matching TRBD1 (6 bases). The ends were cut back, 0 bases at V and 4 bases at J, with 12 bases in the middle. The CDR3 is 16 residues long. Germline CDR1 is WNHNN and CDR2 is SYGVQD (reference sequence). CDR3 nucleotides: TGCGCCAGCAGTGAGTCGCAGGGGACGGGCACCGGGGAGCTGTTTTTT. Its protein product is CASSESQGTGTGELFF.

The chain has TRBV6-5 and TRBJ1-3, with a weak D call TRBD1 (5 bases). Between the trimmed V and J ends, which lost 6 bases and 4 bases, there was a span of 16 bases. Germline CDR1 reads MNHEY; CDR2 reads SVGAGI. This CDR3 region has 15 residues. This CDR3 is CASSPGAEAGNTIYF. The CDR3 nucleotides are TGTGCCAGCAGCCCCGGGGCCGAAGCGGGAAACACCATATATTTT.

The sample holds a few counts of this clone. This CDR3 reads CASRDGTVYTF. The CDR3 DNA is TGTGCCAGCAGGGACGGGACAGTCTACACCTTC. The gene calls are TRBV2 and TRBJ1-2; 7 bases agree with TRBD1. This CDR3 comprises 11 residues. Looked up from germline, CDR1 is SNHLY and CDR2 is FYNNEI. Trimming removed 6 bases from V and 10 bases from J; junction bases left unmatched: 5.

This clone was counted between two and nine times. This chain connects TRBV3-1 (or the pseudogene TRBV3-2) to TRBJ1-6; 7 bases line up with TRBD1. The J segment lost 7 bases and the V segment lost 3 bases, leaving 3 bases of the junction unmatched. This CDR3 has 14 amino acids. Germline CDR1 and CDR2: LGHDT and YNNKEL (reference sequence). CDR3 region: CASSQGTENSPLHF. The CDR3 nucleotides read TGTGCCAGCAGCCAGGGGACAGAGAATTCACCCCTCCACTTT.

The chain is built from TRBV30 and TRBJ1-2; TRBD1 aligns across 10 bases. V lost 1 base to trimming and J lost 6 bases; unmatched junction nucleotides: 5. This CDR3 spans 14 amino acids. Germline V gene data show CDR1 as GTSNPN and CDR2 as SVGIG (reference sequence). The CDR3 spells CAWSGEDRGDGYTF. DNA of the CDR3: TGTGCCTGGAGTGGAGAGGACAGGGGGGATGGCTACACCTTC.

V is TRBV11-2 and J is TRBJ1-6, with D unresolved. V lost 1 base and J lost 7, with 14 bases in between. The length of the CDR3 is 16 residues. Germline V lookup: CDR1 SGHAT, CDR2 FQNNGV. The CDR3 protein is CASSLGGWSRNSPLHF. DNA of the CDR3: TGTGCCAGCAGCTTAGGTGGGTGGAGTCGAAATTCACCCCTCCACTTT.

J is TRBJ1-1 and V is TRBV11-2; 8 nucleotides line up with TRBD1. Germline loops: CDR1 SGHAT, CDR2 FQNNGV. This CDR3 comprises 13 residues. Trimming took 1 base from V and 11 from J; bases not matched to a gene: 6. The CDR3 region has the DNA TGTGCCAGCAGCTTAGGGACAGGGAAAGGGGCTTTCTTT. Its protein product is CASSLGTGKGAFF.

V is TRBV19 and J is TRBJ2-5, with TRBD2 as a possible D gene (5 bases). CDR1 is LNHDA, CDR2 SQIVND, per germline (reference sequence). V lost 3 bases to trimming and J lost 2 bases, with 13 bases between them. This CDR3 is built from 15 residues. CDR3 amino acids: CASSIESSGQETQYF. In DNA, the CDR3 is TGTGCCAGTAGTATCGAGTCAAGCGGACAAGAGACCCAGTACTTC.

The genes are TRBV7-2 and TRBJ2-2; 8 bases align to TRBD2. The germline V gene encodes CDR1 SGHTA and CDR2 FQGNSA. The CDR3 runs to 15 residues. Trimming cost V 5 bases and J 6 bases; bases outside gene matches: 8. The CDR3 spells CASSPRGSGAGELFF. DNA for the CDR3: TGTGCCAGCAGCCCCCGGGGTAGCGGGGCCGGGGAGCTGTTTTTT.

The rearrangement links TRBV11-2 to TRBJ2-1; D perhaps matches TRBD2 (6 bases). V dropped 6 bases and J dropped 5 bases, with 8 bases sitting between them. Germline CDR1 and CDR2: SGHAT and FQNNGV. The CDR3 spans 12 residues. CDR3 loop: CASRGGDNEQFF. In DNA form, the CDR3 reads TGTGCCAGCAGGGGCGGGGACAATGAGCAGTTCTTC. The full variable domain, its missing parts supplied by reference TRBV11-2 and TRBJ2-1, is EAGVAQSPRYKIIEKRQSVAFWCNPISGHATLYWYQQILGQGPKLLIQFQNNGVVDDSQLPKDRFSAERLKGVDSTLKIQPAKLEDSAVYLCASRGGDNEQFFGPGTRLTVL.

The chain carries TRBV3-1 (or the pseudogene TRBV3-2) and TRBJ2-1; 10 bases are shared with TRBD1. The CDR3 is 15 residues long. J lost 8 bases, V lost 5 bases, and 9 bases had no gene match. Germline V gene data show CDR1 as LGHDT and CDR2 as YNNKEL (reference sequence). The CDR3 sequence is CASSFPGQGLHEQFF. The CDR3 nucleotides are TGTGCCAGCAGCTTTCCGGGACAGGGGCTTCATGAGCAGTTCTTC.

The chain joins TRBV6-2 or TRBV6-3 to TRBJ2-3, with TRBD1 as a possible D gene (6 bases). The CDR3 loop spans 16 amino acids. The V gene's germline CDR1 is MNHEY and CDR2 SVGEGT. The V and J ends lost 6 bases and 0 bases respectively, with 16 bases between them. The CDR3 spells CASSTPTGPSTDTQYF. For the CDR3, the DNA is TGTGCCAGCAGCACCCCGACAGGTCCTAGCACAGATACGCAGTATTTT.

The CDR3 DNA reads TGCGCCAGCAGTGTCCGGGCAGGGGAAGGAAATGAGCAGTTCTTC. Protein: CASSVRAGEGNEQFF. J is TRBJ2-1 and V is TRBV10-1, with D perhaps matching TRBD1 (6 bases). V was clipped by 4 bases and J by 7 bases, with 17 bases between them. This CDR3 contains 15 residues. CDR1 is WNHNN, CDR2 SYGVQD, per germline (reference sequence).

This clone was counted once. V usage is TRBV12-5 and J usage is TRBJ1-2, with D perhaps TRBD1 (6 bases). Looked up from germline, CDR1 is LGHNT and CDR2 is FRNRAP. CDR3 length: 15 residues. Deletions cut 1 base from V and 3 bases from J, with 12 bases between. The CDR3 sequence is CASGLDGGIYYGYTF. The CDR3, as DNA: TGTGCTAGTGGTTTGGACGGGGGCATCTACTATGGCTACACCTTC.

CDR3 protein: CASSSGGTYNEQFF. In nucleotides, the CDR3 is TGCGCCAGCAGCTCGGGGGGGACCTACAATGAGCAGTTCTTC. The genes are TRBV5-1 and TRBJ2-1, with 8 bases lining up with TRBD2. This CDR3 comprises 14 residues. CDR1 is SGHRS, CDR2 YFSETQ, per germline. Trimming took 3 bases from V and 2 from J; bases not matched to a gene: 1. The entire variable domain, with the rest obtained from reference TRBV5-1 and TRBJ2-1, is as follows: KAGVTQTPRYLIKTRGQQVTLSCSPISGHRSVSWYQQTPGQGLQFLFEYFSETQRNKGNFPGRFSGRQFSNSRSEMNVSTLELGDSALYLCASSSGGTYNEQFFGPGTRLTVL.